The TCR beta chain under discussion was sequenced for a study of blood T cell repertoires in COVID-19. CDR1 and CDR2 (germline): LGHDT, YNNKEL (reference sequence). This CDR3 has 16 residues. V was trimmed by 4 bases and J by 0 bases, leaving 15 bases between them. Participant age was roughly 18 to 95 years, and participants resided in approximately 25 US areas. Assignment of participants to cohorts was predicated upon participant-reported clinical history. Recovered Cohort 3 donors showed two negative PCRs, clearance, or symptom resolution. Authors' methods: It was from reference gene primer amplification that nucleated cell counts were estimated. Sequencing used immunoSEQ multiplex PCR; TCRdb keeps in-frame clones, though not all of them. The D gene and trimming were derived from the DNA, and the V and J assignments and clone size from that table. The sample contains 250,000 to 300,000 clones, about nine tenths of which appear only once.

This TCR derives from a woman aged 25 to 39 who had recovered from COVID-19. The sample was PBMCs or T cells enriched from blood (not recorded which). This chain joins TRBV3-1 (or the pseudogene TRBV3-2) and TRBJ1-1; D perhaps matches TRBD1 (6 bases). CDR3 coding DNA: TGTGCCAGCAGCCCCTGGACAGACGTTATGAACACTGAAGCTTTCTTT. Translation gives CASSPWTDVMNTEAFF.